This T cell receptor (beta chain) appears in the sequencing data of a study of blood T cells in healthy people across ages. This clonotype was seen a few times. The second PCR ran roughly 7 to 12 cycles with a sample-barcoded 5' primer and J-beta primers. MiXCR, applied by TCRdb to the 5' RACE reads, yields one record per CDR3 protein. The sample carries under 1,100,000 distinct CDR3 sequences, under 30% recorded once. V lost 7 bases, J lost 2 bases, and 5 bases stayed unmatched. CDR3 length equals 14 residues. Germline V gene sequence: CDR1 WSHSY, CDR2 SAAADI. The same sample was also studied in work on T cells of mothers and their children.

The sample comprised blood. The chain uses TRBV10-2 and TRBJ2-3, with 8 bases fitting TRBD2. The clonotype was recovered from a girl aged 2 to 10 in good health. In DNA form, the CDR3 reads TGCGCCAGCATGCAACTAGCGGTCACAGATACGCAGTATTTT. It specifies CASMQLAVTDTQYF.